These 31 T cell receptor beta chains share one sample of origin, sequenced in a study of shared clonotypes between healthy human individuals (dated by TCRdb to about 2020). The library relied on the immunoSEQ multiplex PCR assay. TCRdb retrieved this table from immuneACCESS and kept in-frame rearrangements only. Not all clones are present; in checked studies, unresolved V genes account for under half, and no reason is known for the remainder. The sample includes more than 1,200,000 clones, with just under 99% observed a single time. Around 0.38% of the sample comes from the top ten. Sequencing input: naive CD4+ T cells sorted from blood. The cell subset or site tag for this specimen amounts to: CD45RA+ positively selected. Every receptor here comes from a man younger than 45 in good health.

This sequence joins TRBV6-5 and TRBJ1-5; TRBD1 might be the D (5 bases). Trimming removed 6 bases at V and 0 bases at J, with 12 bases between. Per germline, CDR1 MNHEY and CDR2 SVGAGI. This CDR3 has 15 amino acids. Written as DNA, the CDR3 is TGTGCCAGCAGACCCAGACAGATTAGCAATCAGCCCCAGCATTTT. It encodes CASRPRQISNQPQHF.

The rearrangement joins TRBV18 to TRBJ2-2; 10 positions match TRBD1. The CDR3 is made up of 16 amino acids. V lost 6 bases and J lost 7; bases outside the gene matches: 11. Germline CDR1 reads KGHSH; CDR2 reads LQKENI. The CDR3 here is CASSPTGGAIGGELFF. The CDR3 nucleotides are TGTGCCAGCTCGCCGACAGGGGGCGCGATCGGCGGGGAGCTGTTTTTT.

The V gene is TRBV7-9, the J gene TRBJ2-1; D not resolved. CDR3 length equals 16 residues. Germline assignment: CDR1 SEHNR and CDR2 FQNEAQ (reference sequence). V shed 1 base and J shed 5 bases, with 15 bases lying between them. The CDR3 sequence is CASSLGADLDHNEQFF. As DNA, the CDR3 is TGTGCCAGCAGCTTAGGGGCAGACCTAGACCACAATGAGCAGTTCTTC.

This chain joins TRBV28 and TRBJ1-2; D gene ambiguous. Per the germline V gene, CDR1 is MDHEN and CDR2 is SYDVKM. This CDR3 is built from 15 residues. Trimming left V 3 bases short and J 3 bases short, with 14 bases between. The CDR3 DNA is TGTGCCAGCAGTTTTACCCAATTTGCGGACTATGGCTACACCTTC. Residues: CASSFTQFADYGYTF.

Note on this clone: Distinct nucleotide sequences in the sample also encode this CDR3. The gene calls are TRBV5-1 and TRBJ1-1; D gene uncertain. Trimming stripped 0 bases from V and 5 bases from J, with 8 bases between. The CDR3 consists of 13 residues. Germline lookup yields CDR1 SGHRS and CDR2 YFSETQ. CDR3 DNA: TGCGCCAGCAGCTTGGAAGGGATAACTGAAGCTTTCTTT. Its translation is CASSLEGITEAFF.

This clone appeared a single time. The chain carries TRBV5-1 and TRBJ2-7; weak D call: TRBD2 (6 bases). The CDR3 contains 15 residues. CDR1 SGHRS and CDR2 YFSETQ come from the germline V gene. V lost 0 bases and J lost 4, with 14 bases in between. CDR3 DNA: TGCGCCAGCAGCTTGGGGGGCGGGATAGCGTACGAGCAGTACTTC. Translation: CASSLGGGIAYEQYF. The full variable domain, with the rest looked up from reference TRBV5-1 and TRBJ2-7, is KAGVTQTPRYLIKTRGQQVTLSCSPISGHRSVSWYQQTPGQGLQFLFEYFSETQRNKGNFPGRFSGRQFSNSRSEMNVSTLELGDSALYLCASSLGGGIAYEQYFGPGTRLTVT.

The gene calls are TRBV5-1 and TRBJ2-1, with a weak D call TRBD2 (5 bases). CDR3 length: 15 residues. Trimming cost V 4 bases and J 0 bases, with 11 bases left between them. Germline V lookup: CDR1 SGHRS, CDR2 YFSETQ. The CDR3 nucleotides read TGCGCCAGCAGCGTTAGCGAAATCTCCTACAATGAGCAGTTCTTC. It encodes CASSVSEISYNEQFF.

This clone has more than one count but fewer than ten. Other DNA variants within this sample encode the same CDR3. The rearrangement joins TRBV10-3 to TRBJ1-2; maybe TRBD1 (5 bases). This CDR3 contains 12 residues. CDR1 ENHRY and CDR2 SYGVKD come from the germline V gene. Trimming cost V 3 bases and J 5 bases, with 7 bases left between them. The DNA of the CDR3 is TGTGCCATCAGTGATGAGGGGTATGGCTACACCTTC. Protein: CAISDEGYGYTF.

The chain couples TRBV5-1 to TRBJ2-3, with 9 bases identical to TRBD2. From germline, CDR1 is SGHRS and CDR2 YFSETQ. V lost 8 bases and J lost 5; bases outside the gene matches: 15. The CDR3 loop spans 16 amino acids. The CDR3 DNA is TGCGCCAGTAGGCTTCTCTTAGCGGGAGTAGAAGATACGCAGTATTTT. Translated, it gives CASRLLLAGVEDTQYF.

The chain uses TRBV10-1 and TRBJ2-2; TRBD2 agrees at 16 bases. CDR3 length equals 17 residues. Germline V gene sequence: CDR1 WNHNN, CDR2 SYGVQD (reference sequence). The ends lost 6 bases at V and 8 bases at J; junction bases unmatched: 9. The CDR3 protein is CASSRGLAGGPEGELFF. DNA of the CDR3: TGCGCCAGCAGCCGGGGACTAGCGGGAGGGCCGGAAGGGGAGCTGTTTTTT.

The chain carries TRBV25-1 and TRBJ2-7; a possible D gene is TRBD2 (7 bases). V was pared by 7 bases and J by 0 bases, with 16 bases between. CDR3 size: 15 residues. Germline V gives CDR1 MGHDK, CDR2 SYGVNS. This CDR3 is CASKLGGPSSYEQYF. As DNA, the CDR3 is TGTGCCAGCAAATTGGGGGGGCCGAGCTCCTACGAGCAGTACTTC.

CDR3: CASTRPFRANDEQYF. DNA of the CDR3: TGTGCCAGCACCCGTCCTTTCAGGGCCAACGACGAGCAGTACTTC. This chain joins TRBV7-2 and TRBJ2-7; TRBD1 might be the D (5 bases). CDR1 SGHTA and CDR2 FQGNSA come from the germline V gene. This CDR3 has 15 residues. V was shortened by 7 bases and J by 5 bases, with 21 bases between the two germline ends.

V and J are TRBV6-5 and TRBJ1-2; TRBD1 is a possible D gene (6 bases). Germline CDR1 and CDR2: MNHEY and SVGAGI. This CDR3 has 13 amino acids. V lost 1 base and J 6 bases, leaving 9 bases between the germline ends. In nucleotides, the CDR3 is TGTGCCAGCAGTTACTGGACAGACAATGGCTACACCTTC. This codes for CASSYWTDNGYTF.

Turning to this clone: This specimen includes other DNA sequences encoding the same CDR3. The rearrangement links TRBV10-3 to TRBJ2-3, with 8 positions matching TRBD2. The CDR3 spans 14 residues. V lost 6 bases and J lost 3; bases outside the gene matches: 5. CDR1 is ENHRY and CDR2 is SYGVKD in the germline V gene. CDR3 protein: CAIRAGVGTDTQYF. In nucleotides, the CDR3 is TGTGCCATCAGAGCGGGAGTGGGGACAGATACGCAGTATTTT.

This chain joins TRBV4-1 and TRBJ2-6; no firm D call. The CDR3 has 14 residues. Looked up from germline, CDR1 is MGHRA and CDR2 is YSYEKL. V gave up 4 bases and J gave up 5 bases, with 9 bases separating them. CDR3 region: CASSPGDRANVLTF. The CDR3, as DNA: TGCGCCAGCAGCCCCGGAGACAGGGCCAACGTCCTGACTTTC.

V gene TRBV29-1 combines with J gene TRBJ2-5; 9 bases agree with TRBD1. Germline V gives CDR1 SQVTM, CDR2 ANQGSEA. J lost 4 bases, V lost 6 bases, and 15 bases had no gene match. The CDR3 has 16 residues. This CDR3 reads CSVPLGQNRGRETQYF. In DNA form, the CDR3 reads TGCAGCGTACCTCTAGGGCAAAACAGGGGGCGAGAGACCCAGTACTTC. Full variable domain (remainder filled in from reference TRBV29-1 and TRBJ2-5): SAVISQKPSRDICQRGTSLTIQCQVDSQVTMMFWYRQQPGQSLTLIATANQGSEATYESGFVIDKFPISRPNLTFSTLTVSNMSPEDSSIYLCSVPLGQNRGRETQYFGPGTRLLVL.

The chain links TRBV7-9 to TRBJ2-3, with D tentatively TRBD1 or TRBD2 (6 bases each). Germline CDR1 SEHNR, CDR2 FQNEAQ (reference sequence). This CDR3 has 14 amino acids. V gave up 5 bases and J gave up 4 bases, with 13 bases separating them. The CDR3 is CASSREGGADTQYF. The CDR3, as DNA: TGTGCCAGCAGCCGCGAGGGGGGAGCAGATACGCAGTATTTT.

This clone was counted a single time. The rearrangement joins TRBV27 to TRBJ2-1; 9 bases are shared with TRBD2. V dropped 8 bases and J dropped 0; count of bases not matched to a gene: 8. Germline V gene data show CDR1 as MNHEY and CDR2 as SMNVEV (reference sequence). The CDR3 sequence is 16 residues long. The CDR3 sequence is CASASLAGSSYNEQFF. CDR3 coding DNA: TGTGCCAGCGCCTCCCTAGCGGGAAGCTCCTACAATGAGCAGTTCTTC.

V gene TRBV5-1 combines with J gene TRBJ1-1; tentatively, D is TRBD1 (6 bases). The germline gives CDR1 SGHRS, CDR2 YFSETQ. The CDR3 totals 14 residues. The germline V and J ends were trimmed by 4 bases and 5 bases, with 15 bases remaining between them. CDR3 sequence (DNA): TGCGCCAGCAGCCAGGGGTTTAGGGAGACTGAAGCTTTCTTT. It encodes CASSQGFRETEAFF.

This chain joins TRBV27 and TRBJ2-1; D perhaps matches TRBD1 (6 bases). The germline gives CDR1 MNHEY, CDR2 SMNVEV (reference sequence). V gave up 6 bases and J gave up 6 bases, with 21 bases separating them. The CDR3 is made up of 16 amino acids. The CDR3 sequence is CASRRSQGRVLNEQFF. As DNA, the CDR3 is TGTGCCAGCAGAAGGTCACAGGGACGTGTTCTCAATGAGCAGTTCTTC.

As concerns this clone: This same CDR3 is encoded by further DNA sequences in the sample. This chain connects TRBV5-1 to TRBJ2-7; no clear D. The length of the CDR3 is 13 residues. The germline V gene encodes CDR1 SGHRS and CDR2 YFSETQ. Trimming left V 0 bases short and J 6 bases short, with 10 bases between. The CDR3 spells CASSLAGRSEQYF. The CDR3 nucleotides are TGCGCCAGCAGCTTGGCCGGTCGGTCCGAGCAGTACTTC.

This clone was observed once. The CDR3 loop reads CASSFLAGVGNEQFF. CDR3 coding DNA: TGTGCCAGCAGCTTTCTAGCGGGGGTCGGGAATGAGCAGTTCTTC. V gene TRBV13 combines with J gene TRBJ2-1; 10 bases are a match to TRBD2. Trimming at V came to 3 bases and at J to 7 bases, leaving 6 bases not matched to a gene. The CDR3 runs 15 residues. Germline CDR1 reads PRHDT; CDR2 reads FYEKMQ (reference sequence).

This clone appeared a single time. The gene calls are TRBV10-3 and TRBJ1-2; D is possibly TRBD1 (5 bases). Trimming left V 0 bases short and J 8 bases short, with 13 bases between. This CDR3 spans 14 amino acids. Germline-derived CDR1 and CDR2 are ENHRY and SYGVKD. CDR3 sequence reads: CAISESVRVGGYTF. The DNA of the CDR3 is TGTGCCATCAGTGAGTCGGTCAGGGTCGGCGGCTACACCTTC.

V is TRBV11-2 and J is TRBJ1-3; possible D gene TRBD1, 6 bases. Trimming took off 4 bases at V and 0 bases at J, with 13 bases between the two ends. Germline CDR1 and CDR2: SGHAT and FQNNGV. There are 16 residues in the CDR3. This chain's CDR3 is CASSSPRGPSGNTIYF. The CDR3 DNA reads TGTGCCAGCAGCTCCCCCCGGGGGCCCTCTGGAAACACCATATATTTT.

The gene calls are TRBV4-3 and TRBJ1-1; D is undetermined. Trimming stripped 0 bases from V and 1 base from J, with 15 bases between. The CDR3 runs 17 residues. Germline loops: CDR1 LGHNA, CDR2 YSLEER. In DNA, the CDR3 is TGCGCCAGCAGCCAAGAGGCGGGGATTTTCACGAACACTGAAGCTTTCTTT. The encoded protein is CASSQEAGIFTNTEAFF.

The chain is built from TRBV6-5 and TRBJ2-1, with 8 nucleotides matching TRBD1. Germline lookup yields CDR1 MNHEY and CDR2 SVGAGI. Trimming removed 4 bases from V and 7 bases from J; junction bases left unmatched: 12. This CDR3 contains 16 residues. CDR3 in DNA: TGTGCCAGCAGTTTCGACCGGGACAGGCTTCGAAATGAGCAGTTCTTC. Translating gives CASSFDRDRLRNEQFF.

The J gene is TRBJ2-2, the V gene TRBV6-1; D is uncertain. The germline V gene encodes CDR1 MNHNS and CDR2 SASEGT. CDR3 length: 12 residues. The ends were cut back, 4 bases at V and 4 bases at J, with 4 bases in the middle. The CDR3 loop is CASSGLTGELFF. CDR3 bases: TGTGCCAGCAGTGGCCTCACCGGGGAGCTGTTTTTT.

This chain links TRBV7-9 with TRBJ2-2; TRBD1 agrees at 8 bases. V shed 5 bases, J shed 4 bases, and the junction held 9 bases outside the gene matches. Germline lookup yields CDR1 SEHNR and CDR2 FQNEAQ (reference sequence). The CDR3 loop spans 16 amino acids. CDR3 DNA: TGTGCCAGCAGCGAAGCTGGGACAGGCGGCACCGGGGAGCTGTTTTTT. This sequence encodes CASSEAGTGGTGELFF.

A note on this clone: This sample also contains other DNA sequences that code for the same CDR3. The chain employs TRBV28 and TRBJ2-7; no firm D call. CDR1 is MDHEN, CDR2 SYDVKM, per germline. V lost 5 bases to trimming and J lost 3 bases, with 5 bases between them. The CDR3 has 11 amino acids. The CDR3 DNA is TGTGCCAGCAGTAACTACTACGAGCAGTACTTC. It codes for CASSNYYEQYF.

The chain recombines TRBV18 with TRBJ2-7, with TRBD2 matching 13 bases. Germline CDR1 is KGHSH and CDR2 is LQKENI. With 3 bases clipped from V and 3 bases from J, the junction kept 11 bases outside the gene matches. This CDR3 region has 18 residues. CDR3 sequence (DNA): TGTGCCAGCTCACCTTTTGGTTGGACTAGCGGGAGTAGCTACGAGCAGTACTTC. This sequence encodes CASSPFGWTSGSSYEQYF.

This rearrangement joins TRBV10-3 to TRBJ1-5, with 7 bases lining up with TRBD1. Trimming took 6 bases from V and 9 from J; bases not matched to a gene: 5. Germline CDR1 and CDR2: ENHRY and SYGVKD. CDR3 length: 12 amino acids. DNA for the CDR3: TGTGCCATCAGAGGGCAGGGGGGGCCCCAGCATTTT. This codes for CAIRGQGGPQHF.